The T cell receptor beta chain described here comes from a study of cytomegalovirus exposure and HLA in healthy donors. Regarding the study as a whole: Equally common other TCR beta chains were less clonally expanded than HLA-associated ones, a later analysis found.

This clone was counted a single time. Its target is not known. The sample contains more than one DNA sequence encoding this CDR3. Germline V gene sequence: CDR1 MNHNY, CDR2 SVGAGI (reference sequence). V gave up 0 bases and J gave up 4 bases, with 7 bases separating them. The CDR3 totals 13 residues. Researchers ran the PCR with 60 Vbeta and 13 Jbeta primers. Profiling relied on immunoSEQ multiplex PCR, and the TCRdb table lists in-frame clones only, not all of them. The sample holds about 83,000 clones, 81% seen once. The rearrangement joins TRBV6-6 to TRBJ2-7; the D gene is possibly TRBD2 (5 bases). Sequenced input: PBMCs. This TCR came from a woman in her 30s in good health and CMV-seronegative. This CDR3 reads CASSYSEAYEQYF. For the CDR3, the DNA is TGTGCCAGCAGTTACTCGGAGGCTTACGAGCAGTACTTC.